Each of the 20 T cell receptor beta chains below was sequenced from the same sample in a study of vaccination effects on CD4 cells after COVID-19 (dated by TCRdb to 2022 to 2024). Library construction relied on the immunoSEQ multiplex PCR assay. Here the immuneACCESS table is served through TCRdb, limited to in-frame sequences with V and J called. Missing clones are a known gap in these copies; in checked studies unresolved V genes cover under half, and the rest lacks a known reason. The sample data list approximately 65,000 clones, and 74% of these were observed just once. The ten largest clones add up to approximately 1.5% of the sample. In the ViraFEST assay, PBMC were stimulated with viral peptide pools, and antigen-specific CD4+ T cell clonotypes were then identified by expansion using TCR sequencing. After around eleven days of culture, CD4+ T cells were isolated with the EasySep CD4+ T cell isolation kit. Participants received two doses of either the BNT162b2 or the mRNA-1273 mRNA SARS-CoV-2 vaccine.

Their recognized antigens are unknown. Material: CD4+ T cells from PBMCs cultured with HCoV-229E spike peptides, obtained after COVID-19 vaccination. Interpreted using the paper, the cell subset or site label stands for: HCoV-229E spike overlapping peptide pool stimulation. These receptors were obtained from a human donor who received a COVID-19 vaccine.

The V gene is TRBV14, the J gene TRBJ2-1; TRBD1 aligns across 7 bases. This CDR3 contains 13 residues. The germline V gene has CDR1 SGHDN and CDR2 FVKESK. The V gene end was trimmed by 4 bases and the J gene end by 6 bases; junction bases not matched to a gene: 3. CDR3 protein: CASSRQGVNEQFF. CDR3 in DNA: TGTGCCAGCAGCCGGCAGGGGGTCAATGAGCAGTTCTTC.

The chain carries TRBV12-3 or TRBV12-4 and TRBJ1-2; D remains ambiguous. The CDR3 loop spans 13 amino acids. Trimming stripped 4 bases from V and 2 bases from J, with 8 bases between. CDR3 in amino acids: CASSSPGNYGYTF. The CDR3 DNA reads TGTGCCAGCAGTTCCCCGGGAAACTATGGCTACACCTTC.

The rearrangement links TRBV7-8 to TRBJ2-7; perhaps D is TRBD1 or TRBD2 (5 bases each). CDR1 is SGHVS, CDR2 FQNEAQ, per germline. V lost 7 bases and J 1 base, leaving 11 bases between the germline ends. The CDR3 runs to 13 residues. The CDR3 coding sequence is TGTGCCAGCACCCGGGGCAGATCCTACGAGCAGTACGTC. Translated, it gives CASTRGRSYEQYV.

This chain joins TRBV10-3 and TRBJ2-7, with D unresolved. Germline V gene sequence: CDR1 ENHRY, CDR2 SYGVKD. The length of the CDR3 is 14 residues. V was shortened by 0 bases and J by 2 bases, with 8 bases between the two germline ends. The CDR3 DNA sequence: TGTGCCATCAGTGAGTCTCCTGGAACCTACGAGCAGTACGTC. Translation gives CAISESPGTYEQYV.

Only a few counts were recorded for this clone. This chain links TRBV24-1 with TRBJ1-2, with D unresolved. V lost 1 base to trimming and J lost 8 bases, with 7 bases between them. Germline CDR1 and CDR2: KGHDR and SFDVKD. The CDR3 sequence is 12 residues long. The CDR3 reads CATSDFVGGYTF. CDR3 bases: TGTGCCACCAGTGATTTCGTTGGAGGCTACACCTTC.

The rearrangement links TRBV4-3 to TRBJ1-2; D gene uncertain. Germline V lookup: CDR1 LGHNA, CDR2 YSLEER. This CDR3 has 14 residues. V lost 1 base, J lost 7 bases, and 13 bases lay in between. The CDR3 DNA follows: TGCGCCAGCAGCCAAGGTCCGGGAGATGGTGGCTACACCTTC. As protein: CASSQGPGDGGYTF.

The rearrangement links TRBV7-7 to TRBJ2-2; maybe TRBD1 (5 bases). This CDR3 spans 14 amino acids. Trimming took 5 bases from V and 0 from J, leaving 7 bases between them. Per germline, CDR1 SSHAT and CDR2 FNYEAQ (reference sequence). CDR3 amino acids: CASSPGSNTGELFF. The DNA of the CDR3 is TGTGCCAGCAGCCCAGGGTCGAACACCGGGGAGCTGTTTTTT.

The rearrangement joins TRBV24-1 to TRBJ2-5; the D is unclear. The CDR3 extends over 12 amino acids. V dropped 3 bases and J dropped 2 bases, with 3 bases sitting between them. Germline values: CDR1 KGHDR, CDR2 SFDVKD. In DNA form, the CDR3 reads TGTGCCACCAGTGATGAGCAAGAGACCCAGTACTTC. Translated: CATSDEQETQYF.

V is TRBV7-3 and J is TRBJ2-5; 9 nucleotides align to TRBD2. Per the germline V gene, CDR1 is SGHTA and CDR2 is FQGTGA. The CDR3 spans 17 residues. The trim removed 5 bases at V and 4 bases at J, leaving 14 bases unmatched. The chain's CDR3 is CASSRGAGGPWRETQYF. The CDR3 bases are TGTGCCAGCAGCCGCGGGGCGGGGGGGCCGTGGAGAGAGACCCAGTACTTC.

This clone has more than one count but fewer than ten. The genes are TRBV3-1 (or the pseudogene TRBV3-2) and TRBJ1-3; D remains unclear. The CDR3 contains 12 residues. The V gene's germline CDR1 is LGHDT and CDR2 YNNKEL (reference sequence). Trimming left V 3 bases short and J 6 bases short, with 6 bases between. The CDR3 protein is CASSQALNTIYF. DNA of the CDR3: TGTGCCAGCAGCCAGGCCCTAAACACCATATATTTT.

The V call is TRBV21-1, the J call TRBJ1-4; TRBD1 is the table's D call and was not checked against the DNA. TRBV21-1 is a pseudogene locus. The CDR3 has 13 residues. The CDR3, as DNA: TGTGCCAGCAGCAAAGACAGGGAGGAAAAACTGTTTTTT. The encoded protein is CASSKDREEKLFF.

This clone was seen only a few times. The CDR3 reads CASSRVAGNTIYF. CDR3 coding DNA: TGTGCCAGCTCACGGGTGGCCGGAAACACCATATATTTT. The chain links TRBV18 to TRBJ1-3, with D unresolved. Trimming took 4 bases from V and 4 from J, leaving 8 bases between them. This CDR3 region has 13 residues. Germline assignment: CDR1 KGHSH and CDR2 LQKENI.

This chain links TRBV2 with TRBJ1-1; D possibly corresponds to TRBD1 (5 bases). Germline V CDR1 and CDR2: SNHLY, FYNNEI. CDR3 length: 13 amino acids. Trimming removed 10 bases at V and 3 bases at J, with 15 bases between. The CDR3 reads CATGAVGDTEAFF. The DNA of the CDR3 is TGTGCCACCGGGGCGGTAGGAGACACTGAAGCTTTCTTT. The full variable domain, its missing parts supplied by reference TRBV2 and TRBJ1-1, is EPEVTQTPSHQVTQMGQEVILRCVPISNHLYFYWYRQILGQKVEFLVSFYNNEISEKSEIFDDQFSVERPDGSNFTLKIRSTKLEDSAMYFCATGAVGDTEAFFGQGTRLTVV.

The chain employs TRBV2 and TRBJ1-4, with D possibly matching TRBD1 (5 bases). The CDR3 length is 14 residues. The V gene lost 7 bases and the J gene lost 8 bases, with 17 bases spanning the gap. Germline assignment: CDR1 SNHLY and CDR2 FYNNEI. The CDR3 sequence: CASKFPGGAEKLFF. CDR3 coding DNA: TGTGCCAGCAAATTCCCGGGGGGTGCGGAAAAACTGTTTTTT.

The chain combines TRBV5-1 with TRBJ2-1, with D unresolved. Trimming took off 1 base at V and 5 bases at J, with 10 bases between the two ends. CDR3 length equals 14 residues. Germline assignment: CDR1 SGHRS and CDR2 YFSETQ. Here the CDR3 DNA reads TGCGCCAGCAGCTTGAGTTGGGGAAACAATGAGCAGTTCTTC. Its protein is CASSLSWGNNEQFF.

This clone has a single count. The chain combines TRBV2 with TRBJ2-2; D is ambiguous. The CDR3 contains 15 residues. Trimming took 4 bases from V and 1 from J, leaving 10 bases between them. Germline V gene sequence: CDR1 SNHLY, CDR2 FYNNEI. The CDR3 DNA reads as TGTGCCAGCAGTGTGGTACAGAAGAACACCGGGGAGCTGTTTTTT. Translation gives CASSVVQKNTGELFF.

The rearrangement links TRBV24-1 to TRBJ2-5, with 9 bases identical to TRBD1. V lost 4 bases and J lost 1; bases outside the gene matches: 6. This CDR3 has 16 residues. Germline assignment: CDR1 KGHDR and CDR2 SFDVKD. The CDR3 bases are TGTGCCACCAGTGACTTACCGGGACAGGGCCAAGAGACCCAGTACTTC. Translation gives CATSDLPGQGQETQYF.

To note about this clone: Compared with germline, one end of the junction differs, possibly owing to a read error. The V call is TRBV6-5, the J call TRBJ1-2; 7 bases agree with TRBD1. In germline, CDR1 is MNHEY, CDR2 SVGAGI. This CDR3 comprises 11 residues. This CDR3 is CASSRPTGPVF. The CDR3 region has the DNA TGTGCCAGCAGTCGCCCGACAGGGCCGGTTTTC.

The J gene is TRBJ1-2, the V gene TRBV6-5; D might be TRBD1 (5 bases). The CDR3 spans 13 residues. V was trimmed by 0 bases and J by 7 bases, leaving 9 bases between them. CDR1 is MNHEY and CDR2 is SVGAGI in the germline V gene. CDR3 residues: CASSYSQGRGYTF. As DNA, the CDR3 is TGTGCCAGCAGTTACTCGCAGGGACGTGGCTACACCTTC.

The sample holds a few counts of this clone. This chain joins TRBV30 and TRBJ1-5; possible D gene TRBD1, 5 bases. Trimming removed 3 bases from V and 2 bases from J, with 8 bases in between. Per germline, CDR1 GTSNPN and CDR2 SVGIG (reference sequence). The CDR3 has 13 amino acids. The CDR3 sequence is CAWSGTGNQPQHF. In DNA, the CDR3 is TGTGCCTGGAGCGGGACGGGCAATCAGCCCCAGCATTTT.